This TCR beta chain stems from a study of T cells in Graves' hyperthyroidism and ophthalmopathy. Trimming cost V 9 bases and J 4 bases, with 9 bases left between them. Germline V CDR1 and CDR2: KGHDR, SFDVKD. The CDR3 is made up of 12 amino acids. RNA transcripts served as the template for amplifying TCR beta CDR3 regions. Initially, a first-round RT-PCR of the TCR CDR3 employed the HTBI primer set. TCRdb called the multiplex PCR reads again in MiXCR, with one record for every CDR3 protein. The sample records roughly 420,000 distinct CDR3 sequences, approximately 14% being singletons. The chain couples TRBV24-1 to TRBJ1-5; a weak D match, TRBD1 (6 bases). The receptor was derived from a woman aged 18-35 years with Graves' hyperthyroidism. Sequenced: blood. This chain's CDR3 is CATSQGNQPQHF. The CDR3 DNA reads TGTGCCACCTCGCAGGGGAATCAGCCCCAGCATTTT.